The clone carrying this TCR beta chain was observed a few times. Antigen unknown. TCRdb re-analysed the RACE reads in MiXCR, keeping a single row per CDR3 protein. The sample consists of about 93,000 distinct CDR3 sequences, over 6.5% of them appearing once. This entry is derived from a study of human T cells and chemical hapten exposure. Documented time point: pre-sensitization, week 0. As to treatment: therapeutic diphenylcyclopropenone sensitization with weekly scalp DPC. Ahead of applying each patch test, blood was sampled. Extraction of total RNA was performed on unfractionated whole blood. Study observations and caveats: TCRs at a frequency above 1 in 1000 stayed unchanged with DPC sensitization.

This CDR3 region has 16 residues. Germline CDR1 LGHDT, CDR2 YNNKEL (reference sequence). With V trimmed by 3 bases and J by 6 bases, 7 bases remained unmatched. Sequencing used whole blood, obtained in connection with sensitization to the hapten diphenylcyclopropenone (DPC). The sequence was obtained from a man aged 35-49 years with alopecia areata. Some clones in this sample may be carry-over from other donors' samples. The rearrangement uses TRBV3-1 and TRBJ2-1, with 11 bases matching TRBD2. CDR3 sequence reads: CASSQIAGGRVNEQFF. The CDR3 coding sequence is TGTGCCAGCAGCCAGATAGCGGGAGGGCGGGTCAATGAGCAGTTCTTC.